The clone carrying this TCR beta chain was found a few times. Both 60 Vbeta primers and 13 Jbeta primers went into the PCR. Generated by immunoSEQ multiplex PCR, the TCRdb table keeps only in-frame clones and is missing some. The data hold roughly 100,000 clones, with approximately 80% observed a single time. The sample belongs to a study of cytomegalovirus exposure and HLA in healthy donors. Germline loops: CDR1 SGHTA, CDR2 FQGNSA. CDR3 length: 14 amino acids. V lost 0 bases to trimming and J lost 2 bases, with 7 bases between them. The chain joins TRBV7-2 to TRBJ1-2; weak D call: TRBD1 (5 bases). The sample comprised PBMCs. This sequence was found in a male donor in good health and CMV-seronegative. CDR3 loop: CASSLAGQNYGYTF. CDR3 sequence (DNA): TGTGCCAGCAGCTTAGCGGGGCAGAACTATGGCTACACCTTC. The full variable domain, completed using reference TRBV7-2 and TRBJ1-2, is GAGVSQSPSNKVTEKGKDVELRCDPISGHTALYWYRQSLGQGLEFLIYFQGNSAPDKSGLPSDRFSAERTGGSVSTLTIQRTQQEDSAVYLCASSLAGQNYGYTFGSGTRLTVV.